This entry features one TCR beta chain sequence. Its target is not known. Trimming stripped 4 bases from V and 5 bases from J, with 16 bases between. From germline, CDR1 is SGDLS and CDR2 YYNGEE. This CDR3 is built from 14 residues. The data were obtained in a study of STAT3 mutations in large granular lymphocyte leukemia. General study points: In T-cell large granular lymphocyte leukemia, about half of patients showed multiple immunodominant subclonotypes. No sample exists from the first appearance of each clone. TCR clonotype switching after therapy occurred in about 35% of the 18 patients. Suggested: STAT3 mutation was not the ancestral event for these clonal expansions.

Generated by immunoSEQ multiplex PCR, the TCRdb table keeps only in-frame clones and is missing some. Of 5,000 to 8,000 clones in the sample, less than 60% are singletons; the top ten hold approximately 76%. Material for sequencing was peripheral blood mononuclear cells. The rearrangement uses TRBV9 and TRBJ2-7; TRBD1 or TRBD2 may be the D gene (5 bases each). The source of this sequence is a boy between 5 and 17 years old with T-cell large granular lymphocyte leukemia. Some clones in this sample may be carry-over from other donors' samples. CDR3 amino acids: CASSPWDRGDEQYF. Written as DNA, the CDR3 is TGTGCCAGCAGCCCCTGGGACCGAGGCGACGAGCAGTACTTC. The full variable domain, with the rest looked up from reference TRBV9 and TRBJ2-7, is DSGVTQTPKHLITATGQRVTLRCSPRSGDLSVYWYQQSLDQGLQFLIQYYNGEERAKGNILERFSAQQFPDLHSELNLSSLELGDSALYFCASSPWDRGDEQYFGPGTRLTVT.